Listed below are T cell receptor beta chains from one sample, sequenced in a study of sequential checkpoint blockade in melanoma. The protocol was immunoSEQ multiplex PCR, while the TCRdb copy is restricted to in-frame clones and leaves out a portion. This table holds several thousand clones, 53% found once. The material sequenced was CD8+ T cells sorted from blood (inferred from file names), taken from a patient given nivolumab and ipilimumab in sequence. The origin of the receptors is a human donor with melanoma. CDR3s include the opening cysteine and the closing phenylalanine or tryptophan. The D gene is left open where the match is weak. Clone size is shown for a subset of rows, as once, few, many or a class of expanded clone.

V: TRBV27
size: .
D: TRBD1
J: TRBJ1-1
DNA: TGTGCCAGCAGAGACAGGGGGCTTAGCACTGAAGCTTTCTTT
CDR3: CASRDRGLSTEAFF

V: TRBV28
size: .
D: .
J: TRBJ1-1
DNA: TGTGCCAGCAGTCCGTCTTGGAGGGGTTTGGGGAATACTGAAGCTTTCTTT
CDR3: CASSPSWRGLGNTEAFF

V: TRBV6-1
size: .
D: TRBD2
J: TRBJ2-3
DNA: TGTGCCAGCAGTTGGACTAGCGGGGCAGATACGCAGTATTTT
CDR3: CASSWTSGADTQYF

V: TRBV2
size: few
D: TRBD1
J: TRBJ2-7
DNA: TGTGCCAGCAGTGGTTGGACAGGGGGCTACGAGCAGTACTTC
CDR3: CASSGWTGGYEQYF

V: TRBV15
size: .
D: TRBD2
J: TRBJ2-7
DNA: TGTGCCACCAGCAGAGAAGCGGGGCGGGGCCGGAGAGAGCAGTACTTC
CDR3: CATSREAGRGRREQYF

V: TRBV4-3
size: .
D: .
J: TRBJ1-2
DNA: TGCGCCAGCAGCCCCACCAGAACAGGGAACTATGGCTACACCTTC
CDR3: CASSPTRTGNYGYTF

V: TRBV28
size: few
D: .
J: TRBJ2-7
DNA: TGTGCCAGCAGTTTAATTGGACTACGGAACGAGCAGTACTTC
CDR3: CASSLIGLRNEQYF

V: TRBV4-1
size: .
D: TRBD2
J: TRBJ2-5
DNA: TGCGCCAGCAGCCCCTCCGCGGGGGGGCGAGAGACCCAGTACTTC
CDR3: CASSPSAGGRETQYF

V: TRBV4-2
size: many
D: .
J: TRBJ2-3
DNA: TGTGCCAGCAGCCAAGGGGTAGCGGCTACAGATACGCAGTATTTT
CDR3: CASSQGVAATDTQYF

V: TRBV28
size: .
D: .
J: TRBJ1-1
DNA: TGTGCCAGCAGTTTATGGGGGAGTGGAGCTTTCTTT
CDR3: CASSLWGSGAFF

V: TRBV4-1
size: .
D: TRBD1
J: TRBJ2-1
DNA: TGCGCCAGCAGCCTACAGGGGTACGAGCAGTTCTTC
CDR3: CASSLQGYEQFF

V: TRBV6-5
size: few
D: .
J: TRBJ1-3
DNA: TGTGCCAGCAGCTACTACAGGGAAAGCTCTGGAAACACCATATATTTT
CDR3: CASSYYRESSGNTIYF

V: TRBV30
size: .
D: TRBD1
J: TRBJ1-6
DNA: TGTGCCTGGACCGCGCCGGGACAGGATAATTCACCCCTCCACTTT
CDR3: CAWTAPGQDNSPLHF

V: TRBV9
size: .
D: TRBD1
J: TRBJ1-1
DNA: TGTGCCAGCAGCTCCTTGACAGGGGCGGGCACTGAAGCTTTCTTT
CDR3: CASSSLTGAGTEAFF

V: TRBV5-4
size: few
D: .
J: TRBJ2-7
DNA: TGTGCCAGCAGCTCGAACGGACAGCTCTACGAGCAGTACTTC
CDR3: CASSSNGQLYEQYF

V: TRBV9
size: .
D: TRBD1
J: TRBJ2-1
DNA: TGTGCCAGCAGCCCTGAGACAGGGAAAGAGTTTGGTGAGCAGTTCTTC
CDR3: CASSPETGKEFGEQFF

V: TRBV28
size: medium-sized
D: .
J: TRBJ2-3
DNA: TGTGCCAGCGAGTTACTGGACAGCCCCACAGATACGCAGTATTTT
CDR3: CASELLDSPTDTQYF

V: TRBV5-4
size: .
D: TRBD1
J: TRBJ2-7
DNA: TGTGCCAGCAGCATCCCGGGACAGGGGTTGTACGAGCAGTACTTC
CDR3: CASSIPGQGLYEQYF

V: TRBV7-9
size: few
D: TRBD1
J: TRBJ2-7
DNA: TGTGCCAGCAGTTCCCTTAGGGACAGGACCAGGGGGGAGCAGTACTTC
CDR3: CASSSLRDRTRGEQYF

V: TRBV28
size: many
D: .
J: TRBJ1-4
DNA: TGTGCCAGCAGTCCACCCCGGGGGAAACTGTTTTTT
CDR3: CASSPPRGKLFF

V: TRBV5-5
size: .
D: TRBD1
J: TRBJ2-7
DNA: TGTGCCAGCAGCAAGGACAGGCCGAGCTCCTACGAGCAGTACTTC
CDR3: CASSKDRPSSYEQYF

V: TRBV28
size: .
D: TRBD2
J: TRBJ2-7
DNA: TGTGCCAGCAGTTTGGAGTTTCTAGCGGACAAAACTTACGAGCAGTACTTC
CDR3: CASSLEFLADKTYEQYF

V: TRBV9
size: .
D: TRBD1
J: TRBJ1-1
DNA: TGTGCCAGCAGCGTAGGAACAGGGGGGAACACTGAAGCTTTCTTT
CDR3: CASSVGTGGNTEAFF

V: TRBV6-4
size: .
D: .
J: TRBJ2-6
DNA: TGTGCCAGCAGTGACGATACCAGTTCTGGGGCCAACGTCCTGACTTTC
CDR3: CASSDDTSSGANVLTF

V: TRBV7-9
size: once
D: TRBD1
J: TRBJ2-7
DNA: TGTGCCAGCAGCTCCCGGGACAGGGGTGCCTACGAGCAGTACTTC
CDR3: CASSSRDRGAYEQYF

V: TRBV28
size: .
D: TRBD1
J: TRBJ1-5
DNA: TGTGCCAGCAGTTTCCGGGACAGCTATAATCAGCCCCAGCATTTT
CDR3: CASSFRDSYNQPQHF

V: TRBV4-2
size: .
D: .
J: TRBJ2-6
DNA: TGTGCCAGCAGCCAAGAGTCCAGGGGAACTGGGGCCAACGTCCTGACTTTC
CDR3: CASSQESRGTGANVLTF

V: TRBV4-3
size: .
D: TRBD1
J: TRBJ2-1
DNA: TGCGCCAGCAGCCAAGATCTCGGGACAGGGTCCGATGAGCAGTTCTTC
CDR3: CASSQDLGTGSDEQFF

V: TRBV29-1
size: .
D: TRBD1
J: TRBJ2-3
DNA: TGCAGCGTCGGAGGGACAGGGGACGGCACAGATACGCAGTATTTT
CDR3: CSVGGTGDGTDTQYF

V: TRBV15
size: .
D: TRBD1
J: TRBJ2-5
DNA: TGTGCCACCAGCAGGAGGGGACAGGCCTACGGAGAGACCCAGTACTTC
CDR3: CATSRRGQAYGETQYF

V: TRBV6-4
size: .
D: .
J: TRBJ2-2
DNA: TGTGCCACCCAGGCGGGCGACACCGGGGAGCTGTTTTTT
CDR3: CATQAGDTGELFF

V: TRBV27
size: once
D: TRBD2
J: TRBJ2-2
DNA: TGTGCCAGCAGTCTCCGGGGGGGAACCGGGGAGCTGTTTTTT
CDR3: CASSLRGGTGELFF

V: TRBV6-1
size: once
D: .
J: TRBJ2-4
DNA: TGTGCCAGCAGTGAATGGGCCGGTGACGCCAAAAACATTCAGTACTTC
CDR3: CASSEWAGDAKNIQYF

V: TRBV28
size: .
D: .
J: TRBJ1-1
DNA: TGTGCCAGCAGTTTTAGACAGACGGGGAACACTGAAGCTTTCTTT
CDR3: CASSFRQTGNTEAFF

V: TRBV4-2
size: .
D: .
J: TRBJ2-3
DNA: TGTGCCAGCAGCCAACCTGAGGACTGGGGTTCGATCGATACGCAGTATTTT
CDR3: CASSQPEDWGSIDTQYF

V: TRBV7-6
size: few
D: .
J: TRBJ2-1
DNA: TGTGCCAGCAGCTTACCGGGAGTGGAGCAGTTCTTC
CDR3: CASSLPGVEQFF

V: TRBV7-6
size: .
D: TRBD2
J: TRBJ2-7
DNA: TGTGCCAGCAGCTCGGCTTTTGGGGCGGGAGGCGAGCAGTACTTC
CDR3: CASSSAFGAGGEQYF

V: TRBV7-8
size: .
D: .
J: TRBJ1-5
DNA: TGTGCCAGCAGCTCCCGTACAGGGTTCAATCAGCCCCAGCATTTT
CDR3: CASSSRTGFNQPQHF

V: TRBV9
size: .
D: .
J: TRBJ2-3
DNA: TGTGCCAGCAGCGTAACTGGGAGGGGGACAGATACGCAGTATTTT
CDR3: CASSVTGRGTDTQYF

V: TRBV7-2
size: .
D: TRBD1
J: TRBJ2-5
DNA: TGTGCCAGCAGCTTATGGGACAGGGGAGGGACCCAGTACTTC
CDR3: CASSLWDRGGTQYF

V: TRBV7-8
size: .
D: .
J: TRBJ1-4
DNA: TGTGCCAGCAGCATTACAGCCTCAACTAATGAAAAACTGTTTTTT
CDR3: CASSITASTNEKLFF

V: TRBV5-4
size: .
D: .
J: TRBJ2-2
DNA: TGTGCCAGCCTTGGCGGGACCGGGGAGCTGTTTTTT
CDR3: CASLGGTGELFF

V: TRBV14
size: few
D: TRBD1
J: TRBJ1-4
DNA: TGTGCCAGCAGCCAAGAAGAGACAGGGGTTCATAATGAAAAACTGTTTTTT
CDR3: CASSQEETGVHNEKLFF

V: TRBV5-1
size: .
D: TRBD1
J: TRBJ2-7
DNA: TGCGCCAGCAGCTTGGAGGGGGCCAGGGGGCTACACGAGCAGTACTTC
CDR3: CASSLEGARGLHEQYF

V: TRBV6-6
size: few
D: TRBD2
J: TRBJ2-1
DNA: TGTGCCAGCAGTTTAGAGAGACTAGCGGGAGTAGATGAGCAGTTCTTC
CDR3: CASSLERLAGVDEQFF

V: TRBV18
size: .
D: .
J: TRBJ2-7
DNA: TGTGCCAGCTCACCACGGGAGCAGTTTCGAAGCTCCTACGAGCAGTACTTC
CDR3: CASSPREQFRSSYEQYF

V: TRBV5-1
size: few
D: TRBD2
J: TRBJ2-5
DNA: TGCGCCAGCAGCTTGTATGTAACTAGCGGGAGCAATTGGCGGGAGACCCAGTACTTC
CDR3: CASSLYVTSGSNWRETQYF

V: TRBV28
size: few
D: TRBD1
J: TRBJ1-5
DNA: TGTGCCAGCAGTTTATGGCAGGGGGATCAGCCCCAGCATTTT
CDR3: CASSLWQGDQPQHF

V: TRBV6-4
size: .
D: .
J: TRBJ2-1
DNA: TGTGCCAGCAGTGACAAACTAGATGGAAATAATGAGCAGTTCTTC
CDR3: CASSDKLDGNNEQFF

V: TRBV6-5
size: .
D: .
J: TRBJ2-3
DNA: TGTGCCAGCAATTTCCTAGCGTTGGATACGCAGTATTTT
CDR3: CASNFLALDTQYF

V: TRBV6-5
size: few
D: .
J: TRBJ1-6
DNA: TGTGCCAGCAGTTACTCAACGGGGTCTTCCTCACCCCTCCACTTT
CDR3: CASSYSTGSSSPLHF

V: TRBV28
size: .
D: TRBD1
J: TRBJ1-5
DNA: TGTGCCAGCAGTACGGACAGGGGGTACAATCAGCCCCAGCATTTT
CDR3: CASSTDRGYNQPQHF

V: TRBV5-1
size: .
D: TRBD2
J: TRBJ2-1
DNA: TGCGCCAGCAGCTTGGAGGTAGCGGGAGTCGATGAGCAGTTCTTC
CDR3: CASSLEVAGVDEQFF